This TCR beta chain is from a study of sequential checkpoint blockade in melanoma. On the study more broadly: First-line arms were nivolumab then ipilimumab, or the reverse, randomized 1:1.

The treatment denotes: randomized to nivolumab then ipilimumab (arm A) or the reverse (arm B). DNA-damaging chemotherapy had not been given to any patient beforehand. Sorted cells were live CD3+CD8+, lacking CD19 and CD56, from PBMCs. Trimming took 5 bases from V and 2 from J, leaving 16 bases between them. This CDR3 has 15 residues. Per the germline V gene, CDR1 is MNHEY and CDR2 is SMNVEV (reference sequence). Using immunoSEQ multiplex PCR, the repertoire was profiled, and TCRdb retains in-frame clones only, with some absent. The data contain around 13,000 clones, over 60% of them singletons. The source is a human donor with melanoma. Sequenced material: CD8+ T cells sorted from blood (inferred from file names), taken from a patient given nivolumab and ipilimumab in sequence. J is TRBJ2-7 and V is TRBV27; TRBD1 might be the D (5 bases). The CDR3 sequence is CASSPLRTLPYEQYF. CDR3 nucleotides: TGTGCCAGCAGTCCACTCCGGACACTCCCCTACGAGCAGTACTTC.